The 20 T cell receptor beta chains listed next were all sequenced from one sample in a study of ipilimumab plus nivolumab after autologous stem cell transplantation. Produced via immunoSEQ multiplex PCR; TCRdb's table is partial and in-frame only. The sample yields 84,000 or so clones, around 80% seen once. The sequencing used PBMCs, collected in a trial of ipilimumab plus nivolumab as post-transplant consolidation. These receptors were taken from a male donor with diffuse large B-cell lymphoma.

The chain is built from TRBV19 and TRBJ1-5; D is undetermined. From germline, CDR1 is LNHDA and CDR2 SQIVND (reference sequence). CDR3 length: 15 residues. V lost 4 bases and J lost 3, with 13 bases in between. The CDR3 sequence is CASSTKAGANQPQHF. CDR3 bases: TGTGCCAGTAGTACCAAAGCTGGCGCCAATCAGCCCCAGCATTTT.

V usage is TRBV4-2 and J usage is TRBJ1-5; TRBD1 aligns across 8 bases. The V gene's germline CDR1 is LGHNA and CDR2 YNFKEQ. V shed 0 bases and J 7 bases; nucleotides not matched to a gene: 5. The CDR3 sequence is 15 residues long. The CDR3 spells CASSQDPQGAQPQHF. The DNA for the CDR3 is TGTGCCAGCAGCCAAGATCCGCAGGGGGCCCAGCCCCAGCATTTT.

This rearrangement joins TRBV19 to TRBJ2-5, with 7 positions matching TRBD1. The CDR3 spans 14 residues. Losses at the gene ends were 1 base for V and 1 base for J; bases not matched to a gene: 0. Germline V gene lookup returns CDR1 LNHDA and CDR2 SQIVND (reference sequence). Here the CDR3 reads CASSIGDSQETQYF. Written as DNA, the CDR3 is TGTGCCAGTAGTATAGGGGACAGCCAAGAGACCCAGTACTTC.

The rearrangement joins TRBV6-5 to TRBJ2-5; unclear D gene. The CDR3 covers 14 residues. Germline lookup yields CDR1 MNHEY and CDR2 SVGAGI. V lost 5 bases and J lost 2, with 12 bases in between. The CDR3 spells CASSPPGQQETQYF. Written as DNA, the CDR3 is TGTGCCAGCAGTCCCCCTGGTCAACAAGAGACCCAGTACTTC.

V and J are TRBV6-1 and TRBJ2-1, with 7 bases aligning to TRBD2. CDR1 is MNHNS and CDR2 is SASEGT in the germline V gene. Trimming cost V 5 bases and J 4 bases; bases outside gene matches: 5. The CDR3 has 14 residues. The CDR3 region has the DNA TGTGCCAGCAGTCGGGACTATATTTACAATGAGCAGTTCTTC. Amino acids: CASSRDYIYNEQFF.

The chain is built from TRBV7-2 and TRBJ2-1; TRBD2 is a possible D gene (5 bases). This CDR3 is 15 amino acids long. Trimming pared 5 bases from V and 0 bases from J, leaving 11 bases between. Germline CDR1 and CDR2: SGHTA and FQGNSA. The CDR3 region is CASSSSVSSYNEQFF. In DNA, the CDR3 is TGTGCCAGCAGCAGTAGCGTGAGCTCCTACAATGAGCAGTTCTTC.

This clone was seen only a few times. The chain recombines TRBV30 with TRBJ1-6; D remains unclear. The CDR3 consists of 14 residues. V was shortened by 0 bases and J by 6 bases, with 9 bases between the two germline ends. Germline V gene sequence: CDR1 GTSNPN, CDR2 SVGIG (reference sequence). The chain's CDR3 is CAWSVRGLNSPLHF. In DNA form, the CDR3 reads TGTGCCTGGAGTGTACGTGGCCTTAATTCACCCCTCCACTTT. The whole variable domain, remainder taken from reference TRBV30 and TRBJ1-6, is SQTIHQWPATLVQPVGSPLSLECTVEGTSNPNLYWYRQAAGRGLQLLFYSVGIGQISSEVPQNLSASRPQDRQFILSSKKLLLSDSGFYLCAWSVRGLNSPLHFGNGTRLTVT.

The chain combines TRBV6-5 with TRBJ2-7, with D possibly being TRBD2 (6 bases). V gave up 3 bases and J gave up 1 base, with 10 bases separating them. Germline loops: CDR1 MNHEY, CDR2 SVGAGI. CDR3 length: 14 amino acids. CDR3 nucleotide sequence: TGTGCCAGCAGTTATGGAGGGGAGTCCTACGAGCAGTACTTC. This translates into CASSYGGESYEQYF.

The chain uses TRBV6-1 and TRBJ2-3, with D possibly matching TRBD2 (5 bases). The CDR3 totals 14 residues. Germline V lookup: CDR1 MNHNS, CDR2 SASEGT. V lost 6 bases to trimming and J lost 0 bases, with 10 bases between them. CDR3 DNA sequence: TGTGCCAGCAGCGCTGGACTGAGCACAGATACGCAGTATTTT. Residues: CASSAGLSTDTQYF.

The J gene is TRBJ2-1, the V gene TRBV27; D not resolved. Germline V lookup: CDR1 MNHEY, CDR2 SMNVEV (reference sequence). The CDR3 consists of 14 residues. Trimming pared 4 bases from V and 3 bases from J, leaving 10 bases between. The CDR3 DNA reads TGTGCCAGCAGTTCAAGCATGGGCTACAATGAGCAGTTCTTC. Translating it yields CASSSSMGYNEQFF.

The chain has TRBV5-8 and TRBJ2-7, with D hard to call. Trimming cost V 0 bases and J 1 base, with 8 bases left between them. The CDR3 covers 14 residues. Looked up from germline, CDR1 is SGHTS and CDR2 is YDEGEE. In nucleotides, the CDR3 is TGTGCCAGCAGCTTGGCTCTAGGATCCTACGAGCAGTACTTC. It encodes CASSLALGSYEQYF. The full variable domain, with the rest looked up from reference TRBV5-8 and TRBJ2-7, is EAGVTQSPTHLIKTRGQQATLRCSPISGHTSVYWYQQALGLGLQFLLWYDEGEERNRGNFPPRFSGRQFPNYSSELNVNALELEDSALYLCASSLALGSYEQYFGPGTRLTVT.

The chain links TRBV21-1 to TRBJ1-2; TRBD1, the table's D call, lacks a check against the DNA. TRBV21-1 is marked as a pseudogene. This CDR3 contains 14 residues. This CDR3 is CASSLLGTGDGYTF. CDR3 bases: TGTGCCAGCAGCCTTCTCGGGACAGGGGATGGCTACACCTTC.

This chain uses TRBV6-1 with TRBJ2-7; the D gene is possibly TRBD2 (6 bases). The V and J ends lost 3 bases and 3 bases respectively, with 15 bases between them. The CDR3 has 15 residues. From germline, CDR1 is MNHNS and CDR2 SASEGT. The CDR3 here is CASSDRRGAGYEQYF. The CDR3 DNA is TGTGCCAGCAGTGATCGGCGGGGCGCGGGCTACGAGCAGTACTTC.

This chain's CDR3 is CASSQDRGGNYGYTF. CDR3 bases: TGCGCCAGCAGCCAAGATCGCGGGGGCAACTATGGCTACACCTTC. The chain is built from TRBV4-1 and TRBJ1-2, with D possibly matching TRBD1 (6 bases). V shed 0 bases and J shed 2 bases, with 10 bases lying between them. CDR1 MGHRA and CDR2 YSYEKL come from the germline V gene. The CDR3 is 15 residues long.

The rearrangement uses TRBV6-5 and TRBJ2-3, with D tentatively TRBD1 or TRBD2 (6 bases each). Trimming stripped 6 bases from V and 0 bases from J, with 13 bases between. Germline CDR1 and CDR2: MNHEY and SVGAGI. The CDR3 spans 15 residues. CDR3 loop: CASRESGASTDTQYF. The CDR3 nucleotides are TGTGCCAGCAGGGAATCGGGGGCGAGCACAGATACGCAGTATTTT.

The CDR3 region has the DNA TGCGCCAGCAGCCCCCGGACAGGGGATCCCAATCAGCCCCAGCATTTT. This translates into CASSPRTGDPNQPQHF. The chain has TRBV4-1 and TRBJ1-5; 9 nucleotides line up with TRBD1. The germline V gene has CDR1 MGHRA and CDR2 YSYEKL. The CDR3 is 16 amino acids. The ends lost 4 bases at V and 3 bases at J; junction bases unmatched: 7.

The chain carries TRBV19 and TRBJ1-2, with D possibly TRBD1 on 6 matching bases. From germline, CDR1 is LNHDA and CDR2 SQIVND (reference sequence). The CDR3 totals 14 residues. The V and J ends lost 9 bases and 8 bases respectively, with 22 bases between them. The DNA for the CDR3 is TGTGCCAGGGATCCGGGGAACAGGGTTGGAGGCTACACCTTC. Translated, it gives CARDPGNRVGGYTF.

This rearrangement joins TRBV6-1 to TRBJ2-7; 8 bases agree with TRBD2. From germline, CDR1 is MNHNS and CDR2 SASEGT. The CDR3 runs 15 residues. V dropped 6 bases and J dropped 1; count of bases not matched to a gene: 8. CDR3 sequence: CASRGQRGTSYEQYF. CDR3 sequence (DNA): TGTGCCAGCAGAGGACAGCGGGGGACGTCCTACGAGCAGTACTTC.

The J gene is TRBJ2-1, the V gene TRBV6-1; the match to TRBD2 covers 8 bases. Germline loops: CDR1 MNHNS, CDR2 SASEGT. Trimming took 2 bases from V and 2 from J; bases not matched to a gene: 8. This CDR3 contains 17 residues. The CDR3 DNA is TGTGCCAGCAGTGAAATGCGGGGGGTGGCCCCCTACAATGAGCAGTTCTTC. Translating gives CASSEMRGVAPYNEQFF.

Points on this clone: Within the sample, other DNA sequences also encode this same CDR3. The genes are TRBV7-9 and TRBJ2-5; 13 bases line up with TRBD2. There are 17 residues in the CDR3. Germline V lookup: CDR1 SEHNR, CDR2 FQNEAQ (reference sequence). Germline trimming cut 5 bases from V and 5 bases from J; bases unmatched to any gene: 11. This CDR3 reads CASSVRTSGGIRETQYF. DNA for the CDR3: TGTGCCAGCAGCGTCCGGACTAGCGGGGGAATTCGGGAGACCCAGTACTTC.